This record looks at one T cell receptor beta chain sequence and its context. Germline CDR1 SGHVS, CDR2 FQNEAQ. CDR3 length: 14 residues. V lost 1 base, J lost 3 bases, and 9 bases lay in between. Vbeta (60) and Jbeta (13) primers were used in the PCR. This table comes from immunoSEQ multiplex PCR, and its TCRdb copy is limited to in-frame clones, with some not included. The sample has 95,000 to 150,000 clones. This entry is derived from a study of cytomegalovirus exposure and HLA in healthy donors. The TCR originated in a man aged 18 to 29 in good health and CMV-seronegative. Material: PBMCs. The chain carries TRBV7-8 and TRBJ1-2; D gene uncertain. The DNA of the CDR3 is TGTGCCAGCAGCTTAGTTGATCGGGACTATGGCTACACCTTC. This codes for CASSLVDRDYGYTF.